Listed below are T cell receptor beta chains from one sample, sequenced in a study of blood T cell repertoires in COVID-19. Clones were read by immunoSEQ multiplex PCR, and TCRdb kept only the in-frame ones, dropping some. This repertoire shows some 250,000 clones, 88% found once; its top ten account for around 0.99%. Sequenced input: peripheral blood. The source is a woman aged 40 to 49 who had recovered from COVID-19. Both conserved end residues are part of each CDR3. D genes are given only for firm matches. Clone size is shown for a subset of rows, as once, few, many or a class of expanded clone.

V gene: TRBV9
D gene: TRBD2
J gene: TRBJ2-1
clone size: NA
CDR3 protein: CASSGGLVDNNEQFF
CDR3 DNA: TGTGCCAGCAGCGGAGGACTAGTTGACAACAATGAGCAGTTCTTC

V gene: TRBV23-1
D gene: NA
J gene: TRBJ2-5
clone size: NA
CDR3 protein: CASRHGLGRPETQYF
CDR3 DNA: TGCGCCAGCAGGCATGGATTGGGCCGCCCGGAGACCCAGTACTTC

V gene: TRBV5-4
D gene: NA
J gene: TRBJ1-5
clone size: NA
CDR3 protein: CASSSTGGGPQHF
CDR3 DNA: TGTGCCAGCAGCTCTACAGGCGGGGGGCCCCAGCATTTT

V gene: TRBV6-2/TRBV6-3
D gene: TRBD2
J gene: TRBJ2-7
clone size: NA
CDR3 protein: CASSPLRVSGRRGNEQYF
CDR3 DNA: TGTGCCAGCAGCCCTTTGAGGGTTAGCGGGAGGAGGGGAAACGAGCAGTACTTC

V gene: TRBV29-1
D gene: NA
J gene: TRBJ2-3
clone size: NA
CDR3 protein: CSVATGTTDTQYF
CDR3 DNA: TGCAGCGTTGCAACGGGAACCACAGATACGCAGTATTTT

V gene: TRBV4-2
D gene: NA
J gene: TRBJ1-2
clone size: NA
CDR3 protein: CASMGRVGFDYGYTF
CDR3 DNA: TGTGCCAGCATGGGCAGGGTAGGTTTTGACTATGGCTACACCTTC

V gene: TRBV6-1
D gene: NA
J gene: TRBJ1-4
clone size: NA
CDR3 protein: CASSEGWGGVGNEKLFF
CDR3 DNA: TGTGCCAGCAGTGAAGGTTGGGGGGGCGTAGGTAATGAAAAACTGTTTTTT

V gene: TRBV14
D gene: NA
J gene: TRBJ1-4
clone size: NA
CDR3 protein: CASSQERTAQTNEKLFF
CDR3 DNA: TGTGCCAGCAGCCAAGAACGGACAGCTCAAACTAATGAAAAACTGTTTTTT

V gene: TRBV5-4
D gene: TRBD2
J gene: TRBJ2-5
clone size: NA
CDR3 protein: CASSLTSGLGETQYF
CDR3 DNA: TGTGCCAGCAGCTTGACTAGCGGGCTGGGGGAGACCCAGTACTTC

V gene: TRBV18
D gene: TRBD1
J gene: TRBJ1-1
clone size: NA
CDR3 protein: CASSPPDRANTEAFF
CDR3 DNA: TGTGCCAGCTCACCACCCGACAGGGCGAACACTGAAGCTTTCTTT

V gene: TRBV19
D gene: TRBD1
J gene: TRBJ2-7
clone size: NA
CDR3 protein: CASSIPGQAYEQYF
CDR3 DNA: TGTGCCAGTAGTATCCCGGGACAGGCCTACGAGCAGTACTTC

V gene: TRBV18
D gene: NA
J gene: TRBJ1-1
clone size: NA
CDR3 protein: CASSPSVGGEAFF
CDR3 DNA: TGTGCCAGCTCACCCTCAGTTGGGGGCGAAGCTTTCTTT

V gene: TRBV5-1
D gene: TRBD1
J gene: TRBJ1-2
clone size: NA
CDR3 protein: CASSLGTGAPSKGYTF
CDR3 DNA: TGCGCCAGCAGCCTCGGGACAGGGGCCCCCTCAAAGGGCTACACCTTC

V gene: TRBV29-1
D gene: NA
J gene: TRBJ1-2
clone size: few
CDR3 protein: CSVGQGTYGYTF
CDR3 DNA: TGCAGCGTTGGGCAGGGGACCTATGGCTACACCTTC

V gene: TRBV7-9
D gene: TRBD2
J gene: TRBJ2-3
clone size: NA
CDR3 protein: CASSSPIAGGTQYF
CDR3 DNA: TGTGCCAGCAGCTCCCCTATAGCGGGAGGGACGCAGTATTTT

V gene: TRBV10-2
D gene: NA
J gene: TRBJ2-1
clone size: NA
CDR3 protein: CASTLGVDNEQFF
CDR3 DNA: TGCGCCAGCACCCTAGGGGTGGACAATGAGCAGTTCTTC

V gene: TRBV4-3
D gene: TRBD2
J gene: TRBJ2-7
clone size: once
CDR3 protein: CASSPGTSHSYEQYF
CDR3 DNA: TGCGCCAGCAGCCCTGGGACTAGCCACTCCTACGAGCAGTACTTC

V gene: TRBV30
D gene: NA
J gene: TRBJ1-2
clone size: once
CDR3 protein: CAWAKYAPYGYTF
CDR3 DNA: TGTGCCTGGGCGAAGTACGCGCCCTATGGCTACACCTTC

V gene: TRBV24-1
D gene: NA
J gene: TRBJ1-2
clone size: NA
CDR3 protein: CATSDFGGLGGYTF
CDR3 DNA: TGTGCCACCAGTGATTTCGGAGGGTTGGGCGGCTACACCTTC

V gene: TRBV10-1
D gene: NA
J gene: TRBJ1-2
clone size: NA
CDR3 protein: CASSEALTYGYTF
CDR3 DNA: TGCGCCAGCAGTGAGGCCCTAACCTATGGCTACACCTTC

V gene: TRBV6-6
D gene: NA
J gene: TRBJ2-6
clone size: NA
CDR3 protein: CASSYGGAGANVLTF
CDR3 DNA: TGTGCCAGCAGTTACGGAGGGGCTGGGGCCAACGTCCTGACTTTC

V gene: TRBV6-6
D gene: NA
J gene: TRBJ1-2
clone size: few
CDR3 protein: CASSGAGDGYTF
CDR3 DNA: TGTGCCAGCAGTGGGGCGGGGGATGGCTACACCTTC

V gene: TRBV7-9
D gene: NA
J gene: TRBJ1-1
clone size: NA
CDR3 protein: CASSSTQGLGMEAFF
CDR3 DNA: TGTGCCAGCAGCTCCACACAGGGCCTGGGGATGGAAGCTTTCTTT

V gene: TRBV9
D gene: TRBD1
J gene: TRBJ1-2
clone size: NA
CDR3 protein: CASRTGVYGYTF
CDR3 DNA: TGTGCCAGCAGGACAGGGGTCTATGGCTACACCTTC

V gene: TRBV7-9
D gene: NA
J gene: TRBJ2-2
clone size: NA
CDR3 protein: CASSPSRGTGELFF
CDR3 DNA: TGTGCCAGCAGCCCTAGCCGAGGGACCGGGGAGCTGTTTTTT

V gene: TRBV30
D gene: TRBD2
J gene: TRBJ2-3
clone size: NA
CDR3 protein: CAWIGLAVSRTDTQYF
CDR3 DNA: TGTGCCTGGATAGGACTAGCGGTGTCCCGCACAGATACGCAGTATTTT

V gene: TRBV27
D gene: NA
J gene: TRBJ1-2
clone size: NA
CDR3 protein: CASRGQKSNYGYTF
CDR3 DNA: TGTGCCAGCAGGGGGCAGAAGAGTAACTATGGCTACACCTTC

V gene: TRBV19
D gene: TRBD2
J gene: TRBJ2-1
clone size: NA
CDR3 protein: CASSRGGNEQFF
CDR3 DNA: TGTGCCAGTAGTAGGGGGGGCAATGAGCAGTTCTTC

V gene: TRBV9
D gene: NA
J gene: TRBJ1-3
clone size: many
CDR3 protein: CASQREGGNTIYF
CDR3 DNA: TGTGCCAGTCAACGGGAGGGGGGAAACACCATATATTTT

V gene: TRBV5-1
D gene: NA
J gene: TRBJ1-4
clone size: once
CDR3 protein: CASSLTPANEKLFF
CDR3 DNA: TGCGCCAGCAGCCTTACGCCGGCTAATGAAAAACTGTTTTTT

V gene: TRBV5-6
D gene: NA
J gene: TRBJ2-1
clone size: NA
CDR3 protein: CASSLQDTPYNEQFF
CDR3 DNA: TGTGCCAGCAGCTTGCAGGACACTCCCTACAATGAGCAGTTCTTC

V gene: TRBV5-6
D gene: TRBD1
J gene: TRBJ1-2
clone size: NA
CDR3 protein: CASSLRGPAEGYTF
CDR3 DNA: TGTGCCAGCAGCTTGAGGGGGCCCGCCGAGGGCTACACCTTC

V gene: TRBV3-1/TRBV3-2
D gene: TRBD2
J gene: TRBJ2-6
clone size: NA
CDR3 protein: CASSPRFPTAGGANVLTF
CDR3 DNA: TGTGCCAGCAGCCCCCGTTTCCCGACAGCGGGGGGGGCCAACGTCCTGACTTTC

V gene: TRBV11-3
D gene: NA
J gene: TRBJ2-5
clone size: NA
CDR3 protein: CASSLGPPVYKETQYF
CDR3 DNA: TGTGCCAGCAGCTTAGGTCCCCCTGTATACAAAGAGACCCAGTACTTC

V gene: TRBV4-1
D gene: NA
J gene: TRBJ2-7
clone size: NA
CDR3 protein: CASSQDGPGGQYF
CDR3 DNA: TGCGCCAGCAGCCAAGATGGACCCGGGGGGCAGTACTTC

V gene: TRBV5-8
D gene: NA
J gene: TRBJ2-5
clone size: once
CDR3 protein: CASSLGGIGETQYF
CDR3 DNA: TGTGCCAGCAGCTTGGGAGGTATCGGGGAGACCCAGTACTTC

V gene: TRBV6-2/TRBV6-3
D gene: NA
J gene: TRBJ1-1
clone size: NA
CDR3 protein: CASSRLAQNTEAFF
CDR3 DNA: TGTGCCAGCAGCCGACTGGCCCAGAACACTGAAGCTTTCTTT

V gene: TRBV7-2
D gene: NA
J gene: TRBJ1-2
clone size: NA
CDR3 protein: CASSLGGLDYGYTF
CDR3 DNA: TGTGCCAGCAGCTTAGGGGGACTGGATTATGGCTACACCTTC

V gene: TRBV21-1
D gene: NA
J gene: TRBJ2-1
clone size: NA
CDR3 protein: CASSKIWGRNGETSYNEQFF
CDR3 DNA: TGTGCCAGCAGCAAAATCTGGGGCCGGAACGGAGAAACCTCCTACAATGAGCAGTTCTTC

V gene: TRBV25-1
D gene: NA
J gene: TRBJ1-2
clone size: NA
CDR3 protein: CASSVLASYGYTF
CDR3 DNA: TGTGCCAGCAGTGTTCTGGCCTCCTATGGCTACACCTTC

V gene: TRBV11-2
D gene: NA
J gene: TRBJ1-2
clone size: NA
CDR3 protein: CASSLVGANYGYTF
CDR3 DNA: TGTGCCAGCAGCTTAGTCGGGGCTAACTATGGCTACACCTTC

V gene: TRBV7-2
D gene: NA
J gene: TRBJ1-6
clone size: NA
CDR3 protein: CASSLVVGGRAPLHF
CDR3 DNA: TGTGCCAGCAGCTTGGTTGTGGGGGGGAGGGCACCCCTCCACTTT

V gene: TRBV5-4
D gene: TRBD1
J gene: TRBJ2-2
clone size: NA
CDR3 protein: CASSRQGVGAGELFF
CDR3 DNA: TGTGCCAGCAGCCGACAGGGGGTTGGGGCCGGGGAGCTGTTTTTT

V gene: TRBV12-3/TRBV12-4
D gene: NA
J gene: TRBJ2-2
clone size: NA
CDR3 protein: CASSLGTSGELFF
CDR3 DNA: TGTGCCAGCAGTTTAGGGACATCCGGGGAGCTGTTTTTT

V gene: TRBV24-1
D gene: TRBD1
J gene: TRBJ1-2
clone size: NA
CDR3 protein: CATSDPGQGNYGYTF
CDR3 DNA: TGTGCCACCAGTGACCCCGGACAGGGTAACTATGGCTACACCTTC

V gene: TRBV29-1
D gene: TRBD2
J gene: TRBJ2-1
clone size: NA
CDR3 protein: CSVEGEQGTSGKESSYNEQFF
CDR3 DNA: TGCAGCGTTGAGGGGGAACAAGGGACTAGCGGGAAGGAGAGCTCCTACAATGAGCAGTTCTTC